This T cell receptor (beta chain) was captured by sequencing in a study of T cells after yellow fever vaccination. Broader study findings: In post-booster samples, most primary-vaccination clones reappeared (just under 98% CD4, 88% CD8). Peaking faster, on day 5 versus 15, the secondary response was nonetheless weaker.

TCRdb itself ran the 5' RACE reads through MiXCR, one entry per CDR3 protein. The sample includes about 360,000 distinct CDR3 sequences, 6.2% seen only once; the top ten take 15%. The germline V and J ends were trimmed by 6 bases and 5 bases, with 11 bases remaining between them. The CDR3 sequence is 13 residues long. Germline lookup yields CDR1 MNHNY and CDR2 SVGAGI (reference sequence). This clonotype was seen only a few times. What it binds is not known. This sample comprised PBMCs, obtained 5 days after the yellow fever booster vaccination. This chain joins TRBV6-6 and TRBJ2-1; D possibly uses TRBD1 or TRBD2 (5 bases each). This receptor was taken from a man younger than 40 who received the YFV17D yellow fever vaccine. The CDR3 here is CASRNGAHNEQFF. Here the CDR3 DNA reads TGTGCCAGCAGGAACGGGGCCCACAATGAGCAGTTCTTC.